This is a list of T cell receptor beta chains from one sample in a study of human T cells and chemical hapten exposure. TCRdb fed the RACE reads into MiXCR, producing one record per CDR3 protein. The repertoire holds nearly 350,000 distinct CDR3 sequences, with approximately 6.3% as singletons. The starting material was whole blood, obtained in connection with sensitization to the hapten diphenylcyclopropenone (DPC). Receptor source: a young woman with alopecia areata. Some clones in this sample may be carry-over from other donors' samples. The CDR3 runs from the conserved cysteine through the conserved F or W. Each record gives: J gene, V gene, CDR3 protein.

>TRBJ1-1|TRBV10-3
CATTPGEMNTEAFF
>TRBJ2-6|TRBV5-8
CASSLRRYSGANVLTF
>TRBJ2-5|TRBV7-2
CASSENPLAVRETQYF
>TRBJ1-5|TRBV10-3
CAIKAAEDSNQPQHF
>TRBJ2-1|TRBV9
CASSLGLAGHYNEQFF
>TRBJ2-5|TRBV5-1
CASSMGMETQYF
>TRBJ1-4|TRBV6-1
CASSEDTRGGELFF
>TRBJ2-6|TRBV6-4
CASSEVGDSFSGANVLTF
>TRBJ1-4|TRBV28
CASSSLQAGTNEKLFF
>TRBJ1-5|TRBV4-3
CASSQEPSRPQHF
>TRBJ1-4|TRBV6-5
CASSYLSQGDLELFF
>TRBJ1-1|TRBV12-3/TRBV12-4
CASSTPIALNTEAFF
>TRBJ2-5|TRBV7-9
CASSHGTGEQETQYF
>TRBJ2-5|TRBV5-1
CASSFNRQGQETQYF
>TRBJ2-1|TRBV7-2
CASSLVAGGYNEQFF
>TRBJ1-4|TRBV29-1
CSVRTGTENEKLFF
>TRBJ1-5|TRBV2
CASSEGQESQPQHF
>TRBJ1-5|TRBV27
CASSFFRGQPQHF
>TRBJ1-1|TRBV29-1
CSVGRTGRESTEAFF
>TRBJ2-2|TRBV12-3/TRBV12-4
CASSATGTGPTGELFF
>TRBJ2-3|TRBV4-3
CASSQGGPGGQDTQYF
>TRBJ1-1|TRBV18
CASSPPTVPEAFF
>TRBJ1-1|TRBV12-3/TRBV12-4
CASSLTLMNTEAFF
>TRBJ2-3|TRBV7-8
CASSLGGIGTDTQYF
>TRBJ2-3|TRBV29-1
CSVEVGTSGGQSSTDTQYF
>TRBJ2-7|TRBV4-3
CASSQGGTGGHEQYF
>TRBJ2-3|TRBV3-1
CASSPRRVSDTQYF
>TRBJ2-5|TRBV6-2/TRBV6-3
CASSRSGGGGETQYF
>TRBJ2-7|TRBV5-1
CASSLVPPGLRDGVYEQYF
>TRBJ2-7|TRBV4-2
CASSQFEGTFSYEQYF
>TRBJ2-5|TRBV28
CASRVGGPSGTQYF
>TRBJ2-2|TRBV3-1
CASSQETSGGPNTGELFF
>TRBJ1-1|TRBV11-1
CASSPPRGWTEAFF
>TRBJ2-5|TRBV5-1
CASSFPRSQGMNLGETQYF
>TRBJ2-3|TRBV4-2
CASSLGQRLSTDTQYF